This T cell receptor beta chain was sequenced for a study of glioma-infiltrating T cells. Study-wide context: Before surgery, glioma patients received dexamethasone for at most six days.

Amplification of TCR alpha and beta CDR3 regions from RNA used iRepertoire nested multiplex PCR. TCRdb redid the calling of the multiplex PCR reads with MiXCR, one entry per CDR3 protein. The sample lists about 400,000 distinct CDR3 sequences; roughly two fifths were seen once. This clonotype came up a few times. The source material was glioma tissue, nonneoplastic brain tissue, or PBMCs (not recorded which). The receptor was derived from a human donor with low-grade glioma or glioblastoma, undergoing nonglioma brain surgery, or in good health (not recorded which).

The CDR3 nucleotides read TGTGCCAGTAATGCTAGCGGGAGGGAATACGAGCAGTACTTC. It encodes CASNASGREYEQYF. This chain links TRBV19 with TRBJ2-7; TRBD2 matches 12 bases. The CDR3 is made up of 14 amino acids. Germline CDR1 reads LNHDA; CDR2 reads SQIVND (reference sequence). J was trimmed by 4 bases and V by 7 bases; bases with no gene match: 5.